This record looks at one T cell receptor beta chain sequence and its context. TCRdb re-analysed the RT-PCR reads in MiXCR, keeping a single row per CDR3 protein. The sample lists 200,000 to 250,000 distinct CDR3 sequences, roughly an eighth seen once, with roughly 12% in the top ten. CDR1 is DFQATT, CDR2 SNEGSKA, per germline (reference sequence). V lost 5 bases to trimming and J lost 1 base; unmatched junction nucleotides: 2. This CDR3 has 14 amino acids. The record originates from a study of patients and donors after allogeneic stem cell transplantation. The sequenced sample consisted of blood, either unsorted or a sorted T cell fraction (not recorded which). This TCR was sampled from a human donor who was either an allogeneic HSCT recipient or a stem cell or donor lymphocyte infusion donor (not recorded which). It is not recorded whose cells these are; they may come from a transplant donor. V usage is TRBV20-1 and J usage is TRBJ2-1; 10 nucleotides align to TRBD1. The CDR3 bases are TGCAGTGCTCCGGGACAGGGGTCCTACAATGAGCAGTTCTTC. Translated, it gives CSAPGQGSYNEQFF.